This T cell receptor beta chain stems from a study of blood T cell repertoires in COVID-19. Study-level information: Sources were T cells, B-cell-depleted T cells, or PBMCs; the material itself was cDNA or gDNA.

The V and J ends lost 5 bases and 10 bases respectively, with 15 bases between them. Per the germline V gene, CDR1 is SEHNR and CDR2 is FQNEAQ (reference sequence). The CDR3 has 13 amino acids. The method was immunoSEQ multiplex PCR; TCRdb's version includes in-frame clones alone and lacks a portion of them. The sample lists over 200,000 clones, around nine tenths seen once, with approximately 0.66% in the top ten. V and J are TRBV7-9 and TRBJ2-1, with a possible D match to TRBD1 (6 bases). The sequence came from a man aged 40-55 years with acute or convalescent COVID-19. Sequencing input: peripheral blood. CDR3 in amino acids: CASSRSYRDEQFF. In DNA form, the CDR3 reads TGTGCCAGCAGCCGTTCCTACAGGGACGAGCAGTTCTTC.